This T cell receptor beta chain was documented in a study of shared clonotypes between healthy human individuals. CDR1 is ENHRY, CDR2 SYGVKD, per germline. The CDR3 is made up of 17 amino acids. With V trimmed by 0 bases and J by 5 bases, 10 bases remained unmatched. This clone was counted only a few times. Repertoires were generated with immunoSEQ multiplex PCR, while TCRdb's copy carries only in-frame clones and drops some. The data contain around 750,000 clones, approximately 74% of them singletons. Sequences were obtained from memory CD4+ T cells sorted from blood. Subset specified: CD45RA-negative fraction. This sequence was found in a woman in her 30s in good health. The chain has TRBV10-3 and TRBJ2-1; TRBD2 agrees at 7 bases. As DNA, the CDR3 is TGTGCCATCAGTGAGTCAGCCGCTAGCGGAGACCACAATGAGCAGTTCTTC. Amino acids: CAISESAASGDHNEQFF.